Below are 32 T cell receptor beta chains sequenced from a single sample in a study of cytomegalovirus exposure and HLA in healthy donors (dated by TCRdb to 2017 to 2019). The library relied on the immunoSEQ multiplex PCR assay. For the multiplex PCR, a mixture combining 60 forward primers for TCR Vbeta segments and 13 reverse primers for TCR Jbeta segments was used. Here the immuneACCESS table is served through TCRdb, limited to in-frame sequences with V and J called. Missing clones are a known gap in these copies; in checked studies unresolved V genes cover under half, and the rest lacks a known reason. This sample lists about 140,000 clones; 65% to 80% were detected once. Clones ranked in the top ten supply 2.5% to 4% of the sample. The specimen was PBMCs. These receptors were obtained from a man between 40 and 49 years old in good health and CMV-seronegative.

The chain recombines TRBV29-1 with TRBJ1-1, with TRBD1 identical over 7 bases. In germline, CDR1 is SQVTM, CDR2 ANQGSEA. V lost 5 bases to trimming and J lost 4 bases; unmatched junction nucleotides: 4. The CDR3 contains 12 residues. The chain's CDR3 is CSVNRGGTEAFF. The CDR3 nucleotides read TGCAGCGTTAACAGGGGAGGCACTGAAGCTTTCTTT.

The chain joins TRBV4-2 to TRBJ1-4; 7 positions agree with TRBD1. Germline-derived CDR1 and CDR2 are LGHNA and YNFKEQ. V trimming: 6 bases; J trimming: 0 bases; junction bases outside the gene matches: 19. The CDR3 contains 20 residues. The CDR3, as DNA: TGTGCCAGCAGAGCTTTCAGCCGGACAGGAGACTATCCAACTAATGAAAAACTGTTTTTT. The encoded protein is CASRAFSRTGDYPTNEKLFF.

This rearrangement joins TRBV5-1 to TRBJ2-7; D uncertain. Per the germline V gene, CDR1 is SGHRS and CDR2 is YFSETQ. The CDR3 is 15 residues long. The ends were cut back, 0 bases at V and 5 bases at J, with 15 bases in the middle. CDR3 bases: TGCGCCAGCAGCTTGGCCGTTGGCACAACCGACGAGCAGTACTTC. Residues: CASSLAVGTTDEQYF.

This sequence joins TRBV10-3 and TRBJ1-2; 9 nucleotides match TRBD1. In germline, CDR1 is ENHRY, CDR2 SYGVKD. The V segment lost 7 bases and the J segment 0 bases; nucleotides outside the gene matches: 6. CDR3 length: 15 amino acids. The CDR3 nucleotides are TGTGCCATCAACTACAGGGGGCGGGCTAACTATGGCTACACCTTC. Encoded protein: CAINYRGRANYGYTF.

The chain combines TRBV7-2 with TRBJ2-1; tentatively, D is TRBD2 (6 bases). The CDR3 contains 15 residues. Germline values: CDR1 SGHTA, CDR2 FQGNSA. Trimming removed 5 bases at V and 2 bases at J, with 13 bases between. The CDR3 DNA reads TGTGCCAGCAGCCCTCGCGCTAGCGCCTACAATGAGCAGTTCTTC. Residues: CASSPRASAYNEQFF.

The gene calls are TRBV7-2 and TRBJ2-3; the match to TRBD2 covers 9 bases. Germline V gene data show CDR1 as SGHTA and CDR2 as FQGNSA. V was clipped by 5 bases and J by 2 bases; unmatched bases: 5. The CDR3 runs 15 residues. The CDR3 nucleotides are TGTGCCAGCAGCCTTAGCGGGAGCGTCACAGATACGCAGTATTTT. Its translation: CASSLSGSVTDTQYF.

The chain employs TRBV5-1 and TRBJ2-7; D ambiguous. Germline loops: CDR1 SGHRS, CDR2 YFSETQ. Trimming left V 2 bases short and J 3 bases short, with 15 bases between. There are 15 residues in the CDR3. The CDR3 nucleotides read TGCGCCAGCAGCTTCGATGTAGCCCAGCACTACGAGCAGTACTTC. Its translation is CASSFDVAQHYEQYF.

V usage is TRBV7-6 and J usage is TRBJ1-1, with D possibly TRBD1 on 5 matching bases. Germline V gene lookup returns CDR1 SGHVS and CDR2 FNYEAQ. The CDR3 extends over 14 amino acids. Trimming took 1 base from V and 6 from J, leaving 12 bases between them. For the CDR3, the DNA is TGTGCCAGCAGCTTAGACCCAGGGTTGCCTGAAGCTTTCTTT. This sequence encodes CASSLDPGLPEAFF.

This clone occurred a few times. The CDR3 region is CASSEDFPYNEQFF. The CDR3, as DNA: TGTGCCAGCAGCGAGGACTTCCCCTACAATGAGCAGTTCTTC. The chain recombines TRBV6-6 with TRBJ2-1; a possible D gene is TRBD2 (5 bases). The germline V gene has CDR1 MNHNY and CDR2 SVGAGI (reference sequence). V lost 6 bases to trimming and J lost 2 bases, with 11 bases between them. The CDR3 is 14 amino acids.

The genes are TRBV19 and TRBJ2-6; D gene unclear. The CDR3 spans 14 residues. V lost 6 bases and J lost 0, with 6 bases in between. Germline V gene lookup returns CDR1 LNHDA and CDR2 SQIVND (reference sequence). CDR3 bases: TGTGCCAGTAGCTTTTTCTCTGGGGCCAACGTCCTGACTTTC. It encodes CASSFFSGANVLTF.

The chain combines TRBV7-2 with TRBJ1-1; TRBD1 is a possible D gene (5 bases). V was clipped by 5 bases and J by 7 bases, with 20 bases between them. The CDR3 runs to 15 residues. From germline, CDR1 is SGHTA and CDR2 FQGNSA. CDR3 DNA: TGTGCCAGCAGCCCATGGGGCCGAAGGCTTGATGAAGCTTTCTTT. Translation gives CASSPWGRRLDEAFF.

This sequence joins TRBV5-6 and TRBJ1-6; 9 nucleotides line up with TRBD1. CDR3 length: 15 amino acids. CDR1 is SGHDT and CDR2 is YYEEEE in the germline V gene. With V trimmed by 0 bases and J by 9 bases, 4 bases remained unmatched. The CDR3 protein is CASSLGGQGGSPLHF. CDR3 coding DNA: TGTGCCAGCAGCTTGGGGGGACAGGGTGGTTCACCCCTCCACTTT.

V usage is TRBV30 and J usage is TRBJ2-7, with D possibly being TRBD2 (7 bases). The CDR3 runs to 13 residues. Germline V gene lookup returns CDR1 GTSNPN and CDR2 SVGIG (reference sequence). Trimming took off 3 bases at V and 3 bases at J, with 12 bases between the two ends. CDR3 loop: CAWREGGYYEQYF. Here the CDR3 DNA reads TGTGCCTGGAGGGAGGGGGGGTACTACGAGCAGTACTTC.

The CDR3 is CASRPRTSGASYEQYF. CDR3 DNA: TGCGCCAGCAGACCGAGGACTAGCGGGGCCTCCTACGAGCAGTACTTC. V and J are TRBV5-1 and TRBJ2-7; TRBD2 matches at 12 bases. Germline V gives CDR1 SGHRS, CDR2 YFSETQ. V was clipped by 5 bases and J by 0 bases; unmatched bases: 6. The CDR3 is made up of 16 amino acids. Full variable domain (outside the CDR3, taken from reference TRBV5-1 and TRBJ2-7): KAGVTQTPRYLIKTRGQQVTLSCSPISGHRSVSWYQQTPGQGLQFLFEYFSETQRNKGNFPGRFSGRQFSNSRSEMNVSTLELGDSALYLCASRPRTSGASYEQYFGPGTRLTVT.

This sequence joins TRBV30 and TRBJ1-1; TRBD1 is a possible D gene (5 bases). Trimming took 1 base from V and 7 from J, leaving 13 bases between them. Germline CDR1 and CDR2: GTSNPN and SVGIG (reference sequence). The CDR3 is 13 amino acids. CDR3 loop: CAWSAGGGVEAFF. CDR3 nucleotides: TGTGCCTGGAGTGCAGGAGGAGGGGTTGAAGCTTTCTTT.

This sequence joins TRBV27 and TRBJ2-2; 8 nucleotides agree with TRBD1. CDR3 length equals 14 residues. V dropped 3 bases and J dropped 7; count of bases not matched to a gene: 4. Germline-derived CDR1 and CDR2 are MNHEY and SMNVEV (reference sequence). CDR3 in DNA: TGTGCCAGCAGTTTCAGGGGGCTGGGCGGGGAGCTGTTTTTT. It encodes CASSFRGLGGELFF.

This clone showed up just once. The V and J genes are TRBV7-3 and TRBJ2-6; possible D gene TRBD2, 6 bases. Germline V gene lookup returns CDR1 SGHTA and CDR2 FQGTGA. The CDR3 sequence is 19 residues long. V was clipped by 5 bases and J by 5 bases, with 25 bases between them. CDR3 sequence reads: CASSPQLRDWAGRANVLTF. CDR3 bases: TGTGCCAGCAGCCCCCAACTCCGGGACTGGGCCGGAAGGGCCAACGTCCTGACTTTC.

This chain joins TRBV6-6 and TRBJ1-5; maybe TRBD1 (5 bases). This CDR3 region has 15 residues. Per germline, CDR1 MNHNY and CDR2 SVGAGI (reference sequence). Trimming cost V 3 bases and J 6 bases, with 15 bases left between them. The CDR3 loop reads CASSYSGGDVQPQHF. Written as DNA, the CDR3 is TGTGCCAGCAGTTATAGCGGAGGGGACGTTCAGCCCCAGCATTTT.

The sample holds a few counts of this clone. The chain combines TRBV6-1 with TRBJ2-7, with TRBD1 matching over 9 bases. V lost 10 bases to trimming and J lost 0 bases; unmatched junction nucleotides: 10. Germline loops: CDR1 MNHNS, CDR2 SASEGT. The CDR3 consists of 15 residues. The CDR3 nucleotides are TGTGCCACTTACCCTCCGGGACAGGGCTCCTACGAGCAGTACTTC. This translates into CATYPPGQGSYEQYF.

This chain connects TRBV18 to TRBJ1-5, with 11 bases identical to TRBD1. The V segment lost 6 bases and the J segment 4 bases; nucleotides outside the gene matches: 5. Germline V lookup: CDR1 KGHSH, CDR2 LQKENI. The CDR3 has 15 residues. In nucleotides, the CDR3 is TGTGCCAGCTCGCAGGGACAGGGGGATAATCAGCCCCAGCATTTT. Its protein is CASSQGQGDNQPQHF.

This sequence joins TRBV11-1 and TRBJ2-1, with no clear D. V dropped 5 bases and J dropped 0 bases, with 11 bases sitting between them. CDR1 is SGHAT and CDR2 is FQDESV in the germline V gene (reference sequence). The CDR3 runs 15 residues. Here the CDR3 DNA reads TGTGCCAGCAGCCCGAACCGCAGCTCCTACAATGAGCAGTTCTTC. Translated: CASSPNRSSYNEQFF.

The chain joins TRBV5-4 to TRBJ2-1, with 10 bases lining up with TRBD2. CDR3 length equals 16 residues. CDR1 and CDR2 from the germline V gene are SGHNT and YYREEE (reference sequence). The V segment lost 1 base and the J segment 10 bases; nucleotides outside the gene matches: 11. CDR3 DNA: TGTGCCAGCAGCTTGATGCTAGCGGGAGATCGCGACGAGCAGTTCTTC. This translates into CASSLMLAGDRDEQFF.

This sequence joins TRBV7-6 and TRBJ2-5; 7 bases agree with TRBD2. CDR1 and CDR2 from the germline V gene are SGHVS and FNYEAQ. CDR3 length equals 14 residues. With 5 bases clipped from V and 5 bases from J, the junction kept 8 bases outside the gene matches. This chain's CDR3 is CASSPSGRAETQYF. The CDR3 bases are TGTGCCAGCAGCCCATCGGGGAGGGCTGAGACCCAGTACTTC.

The V and J genes are TRBV28 and TRBJ1-5; D is possibly TRBD1 (6 bases). The CDR3 has 15 residues. CDR1 is MDHEN and CDR2 is SYDVKM in the germline V gene. V lost 3 bases and J lost 2, with 11 bases in between. This CDR3 reads CASSFRGVGNQPQHF. CDR3 in DNA: TGTGCCAGCAGTTTCAGGGGAGTCGGCAATCAGCCCCAGCATTTT.

There are a few counts of this clone. This sequence joins TRBV6-4 and TRBJ2-1; 8 nucleotides align to TRBD2. CDR3 size: 15 residues. Germline CDR1 reads MRHNA; CDR2 reads SNTAGT. The junction had 6 bases not matched to a gene; V was cut back by 0 bases and J by 8 bases. CDR3: CASSDSTSEGDEQFF. CDR3 in DNA: TGTGCCAGCAGTGACTCGACTAGCGAGGGGGATGAGCAGTTCTTC.

This chain links TRBV4-1 with TRBJ2-5; 11 positions agree with TRBD2. V shed 1 base and J 3 bases; nucleotides not matched to a gene: 7. The CDR3 is 17 residues long. The germline CDR1 and CDR2 sequences are MGHRA and YSYEKL. In DNA, the CDR3 is TGCGCCAGCAGCCAAGGATCTACTAGCGGGAGAGAAGAGACCCAGTACTTC. Protein sequence: CASSQGSTSGREETQYF.

This chain uses TRBV7-9 with TRBJ2-3, with TRBD2 as a possible D gene (6 bases). Germline assignment: CDR1 SEHNR and CDR2 FQNEAQ (reference sequence). With 2 bases removed from V and 1 base from J, the gap between germline ends came to 16 bases. This CDR3 has 17 amino acids. The CDR3 loop reads CASSLRTGTYRTDTQYF. For the CDR3, the DNA is TGTGCCAGCAGCTTACGGACCGGGACTTACCGCACAGATACGCAGTATTTT.

The chain employs TRBV12-5 and TRBJ1-2, with D uncertain. CDR1 is LGHNT and CDR2 is FRNRAP in the germline V gene. V was pared by 6 bases and J by 8 bases, with 19 bases between. CDR3 length: 14 residues. CDR3 DNA sequence: TGTGCTAGTGGCCCACCCCGGGAAGGTTGGGGCTACACCTTC. This translates into CASGPPREGWGYTF.

V is TRBV11-2 and J is TRBJ1-2; 9 bases are shared with TRBD1. From germline, CDR1 is SGHAT and CDR2 FQNNGV. The trim removed 4 bases at V and 4 bases at J, leaving 4 bases unmatched. The CDR3 spans 14 residues. The CDR3 sequence is CASSSGTGPYGYTF. CDR3 DNA sequence: TGTGCCAGCAGCTCCGGGACAGGGCCCTATGGCTACACCTTC.

The chain joins TRBV7-9 to TRBJ2-3, with 8 nucleotides matching TRBD2. Germline lookup yields CDR1 SEHNR and CDR2 FQNEAQ (reference sequence). After removal of 1 base from V and 3 bases from J, the junction contained 3 bases not matched to a gene. The CDR3 is made up of 15 amino acids. The CDR3 bases are TGTGCCAGCAGCTTAGTTCAGCGGGGGACAGATACGCAGTATTTT. It encodes CASSLVQRGTDTQYF.

The chain joins TRBV4-2 to TRBJ2-7; 13 bases line up with TRBD2. The V and J ends lost 1 base and 7 bases, in that order; junction bases with no gene match: 7. The CDR3 has 16 amino acids. Germline CDR1 reads LGHNA; CDR2 reads YNFKEQ. The CDR3 spells CASSQGLAGGPLEQYF. The CDR3 DNA reads as TGTGCCAGCAGCCAAGGACTAGCGGGGGGCCCCTTGGAGCAGTACTTC.

V and J are TRBV9 and TRBJ1-4; the match to TRBD1 covers 7 bases. The CDR3 loop spans 17 amino acids. The germline gives CDR1 SGDLS, CDR2 YYNGEE. V dropped 0 bases and J dropped 3; count of bases not matched to a gene: 8. CDR3 residues: CASSVGGQGDANEKLFF. For the CDR3, the DNA is TGTGCCAGCAGCGTAGGTGGGCAGGGGGATGCTAATGAAAAACTGTTTTTT.